This TCR beta chain was captured in a study of cytomegalovirus exposure and HLA in healthy donors. Study observations and caveats: Segments of the TCR beta V type were, in most cases, productive about 90% or about 30% of the time in an earlier analysis. Solely CMV serostatus was available to characterize immune exposure. HLA restriction was apparent for most CMV-associated TCR beta chains in a later analysis. Reports showed the classifier diagnosing cytomegalovirus status with high specificity and sensitivity.

Notes on this clone: The target antigen is unknown.

Looked up from germline, CDR1 is SQVTM and CDR2 is ANQGSEA. This CDR3 contains 14 residues. Trimming at V came to 7 bases and at J to 4 bases, leaving 10 bases not matched to a gene. 60 Vbeta and 13 Jbeta primers were used in PCR. Clones were sequenced by immunoSEQ multiplex PCR, and TCRdb holds only the in-frame ones, with some missing. The table shows around 90,000 clones, with roughly 86% occurring only once. The chain couples TRBV29-1 to TRBJ2-3; 8 bases align to TRBD2. The sequence was obtained from a young man in good health and CMV-seropositive. The source material was PBMCs. The CDR3 sequence is CSAKAGTRSDTQYF. The CDR3 DNA sequence: TGCAGCGCAAAGGCCGGGACTAGATCAGATACGCAGTATTTT.